The rows below give T cell receptor beta chains drawn from one sample of a study of T cell responses to AZD1222 COVID-19 vaccine. Repertoires were generated with immunoSEQ multiplex PCR, while TCRdb's copy carries only in-frame clones and drops some. The sample carries some 130,000 clones, approximately 90% recorded once. This specimen consisted of peripheral blood, obtained on day 0 of AZD1222 vaccination. Receptor source: an adult in good health. CDR3s include the opening cysteine and the closing phenylalanine or tryptophan. Each record gives: clone size, V gene, D gene, J gene, CDR3 DNA, CDR3 protein. The D gene is left open where the match is weak. Where a row states a size, it is once, few, many or the class of an expanded clone; other rows omit it.

-	TRBV13	-	TRBJ2-7	TGTGCCAGCAGCTTAGGGCAGGTGTACTACGAGCAGTACTTC	CASSLGQVYYEQYF
once	TRBV6-2/TRBV6-3	-	TRBJ2-3	TGTGCCAGCAGTTACTCTAAGGGGAACACAGATACGCAGTATTTT	CASSYSKGNTDTQYF
-	TRBV3-1/TRBV3-2	-	TRBJ1-3	TGTGCCAGCAGCCAAGGGTCAGGGGAAGCGGGAAACACCATATATTTT	CASSQGSGEAGNTIYF
-	TRBV4-1	-	TRBJ1-5	TGCGCCAGCAGGGCGGGAAGCAATCAGCCCCAGCATTTT	CASRAGSNQPQHF
-	TRBV24-1	-	TRBJ2-1	TGTGCCACCAGTGACCCCCTTGGAAGGAGTGACTCCTACAATGAGCAGTTCTTC	CATSDPLGRSDSYNEQFF
-	TRBV30	-	TRBJ2-7	TGTGCCTGGAGTGTTCTGGGGTCCGAGCAGTACTTC	CAWSVLGSEQYF
-	TRBV6-5	-	TRBJ1-3	TGTGCCAGCGGGGGCCCTGGAAACACCATATATTTT	CASGGPGNTIYF
-	TRBV9	-	TRBJ1-2	TGTGCCAGCAGCGTATCGCAGGTCCTTCTCGGCTACACCTTC	CASSVSQVLLGYTF
-	TRBV30	-	TRBJ2-1	TGTGCCTGGAGTGTACTGGTGGATTACAATGAGCAGTTCTTC	CAWSVLVDYNEQFF
-	TRBV7-2	-	TRBJ2-7	TGTGCCAGCAGCTTGGGGAAGGGGAGCGAGCAGTACTTC	CASSLGKGSEQYF
-	TRBV18	-	TRBJ1-2	TGTGCCAGCTCACCGGATGCTGGCGGTGGCACCTTC	CASSPDAGGGTF
-	TRBV11-1	-	TRBJ1-3	TGTGCCAGCGCCCAGACGGGGAGAAACACCATATATTTT	CASAQTGRNTIYF
-	TRBV4-1	-	TRBJ2-1	TGCGCCAGCAGCCAAGATCCAAAGCGTCAGCAGTTCTTC	CASSQDPKRQQFF
-	TRBV12-5	-	TRBJ1-2	TGTGCTAGTGGTCCTGTACCGGGGGGCTATGGCTACACCTTC	CASGPVPGGYGYTF
-	TRBV7-3	-	TRBJ2-5	TGTGCCAGCAGACAAGGTCCAGGGGCTATAGAGACCCAGTACTTC	CASRQGPGAIETQYF
-	TRBV19	TRBD1	TRBJ1-5	TGTGCCAGTAGTATAGATCACAGGGGTGATCAGCCCCAGCATTTT	CASSIDHRGDQPQHF
-	TRBV5-6	TRBD1	TRBJ1-2	TGTGCCAGCAGCGTGACAGGGAACTATGGCTACACTTTC	CASSVTGNYGYTF
-	TRBV30	-	TRBJ1-3	TGTGCCTGGAAGGGACTCTCTGGAAACACCATATATTTT	CAWKGLSGNTIYF
-	TRBV12-3/TRBV12-4	-	TRBJ1-5	TGTGCCAGCAGTTTGGGTGGTCAGCCCCAGCATTTT	CASSLGGQPQHF
-	TRBV28	TRBD1	TRBJ2-5	TGTGCCAGCAGTCCAATGGACAGGCGGTACCAAGAGACCCAGTACTTC	CASSPMDRRYQETQYF
-	TRBV7-2	-	TRBJ1-5	TGTGCCAGCAGCTTAGCCAGAGTTGGCAATCAGCCCCAGCATTTT	CASSLARVGNQPQHF
-	TRBV11-2	TRBD1	TRBJ1-4	TGTGCCAGCAGCTCACCCGTGGGGACAGGACAGGAAAAACTGTTTTTT	CASSSPVGTGQEKLFF
-	TRBV15	-	TRBJ1-1	TGTGCCACCAGCAGAGTTGACAGCCCAGGGGAAGCTTTCTTT	CATSRVDSPGEAFF
-	TRBV4-2	TRBD2	TRBJ2-1	TGTGCCAGCAGCCAAGAAGAGGGGACTAGCTCCTACAATGAGCAGTTCTTC	CASSQEEGTSSYNEQFF
-	TRBV9	-	TRBJ2-3	TGTGCCAGCACCGGAGGCGGGAACCCAGATACGCAGTATTTT	CASTGGGNPDTQYF
-	TRBV7-2	TRBD2	TRBJ2-2	TGTGCCAGCAGCCCAGGGACTAGCGGGAGTAGGGCCGGGGAGCTGTTTTTT	CASSPGTSGSRAGELFF
-	TRBV7-2	-	TRBJ1-5	TGTGCCAGCAGCAGAAACCGGGAACCCCAGCATTTT	CASSRNREPQHF
few	TRBV7-2	-	TRBJ1-5	TGTGCCAGCAGCTTAGAGTCGACAGTGGGTCAGCCCCAGCATTTT	CASSLESTVGQPQHF
-	TRBV6-2/TRBV6-3	-	TRBJ2-7	TGTGCCAGCAGTTCCCGGGTGCACGAGCAGTACTTC	CASSSRVHEQYF
-	TRBV13	-	TRBJ2-7	TGTGCCAGCAGCTTAAGGGGGAATTCCTACGAGCAGTACTTC	CASSLRGNSYEQYF
-	TRBV5-4	TRBD2	TRBJ2-2	TGTGCCAGCAGCTTGGTGGGGGAGGGCGTTACCGGGGAGCTGTTTTTT	CASSLVGEGVTGELFF
-	TRBV30	TRBD1	TRBJ1-2	TGTGCCGGACGCGCTTTGAAACAGGGGGGCGGCTACACCTTC	CAGRALKQGGGYTF
-	TRBV19	-	TRBJ1-6	TGTGCCAGTAGTCATTCTGCGCAGCTTGGGTATCTCGCTTCACCCCTCCACTTT	CASSHSAQLGYLASPLHF
-	TRBV6-6	-	TRBJ1-3	TGTGCCAGCACCAATGCACTGGGAAACACCATATATTTT	CASTNALGNTIYF
-	TRBV6-4	-	TRBJ1-5	TGTACCAGCGAGGGGTTTAGGAATAGCAATCAGCCCCAGCATTTT	CTSEGFRNSNQPQHF
-	TRBV14	-	TRBJ1-2	TGTGCCAGCAGCCAAGGGGGCAGGGACTATGGCTACACCTTC	CASSQGGRDYGYTF
-	TRBV11-3	TRBD2	TRBJ2-1	TGTGCCAGCACTTTTAGCGGGGGAAACTACAATGAGCAGTTCTTC	CASTFSGGNYNEQFF
-	TRBV5-1	-	TRBJ1-1	TGCGCCAGCAGCTTGGAGGGACACTTAAGTGAAGCTTTCTTT	CASSLEGHLSEAFF
once	TRBV2	-	TRBJ1-6	TGTGCCAGCTTGGTCCTGGCGGGTTCACCCCTCCACTTT	CASLVLAGSPLHF
-	TRBV28	-	TRBJ1-2	TGTGCCTGCGGGAGGGTTACCTATGGCTACACCTTC	CACGRVTYGYTF
-	TRBV5-4	-	TRBJ2-7	TGTGCCAGCAGCCCCCGACAAGTACCCTACGAGCAGTACTTC	CASSPRQVPYEQYF
-	TRBV7-2	-	TRBJ1-3	TGTGCCAGCAGCTTATTACGGGGCTCTAGATCTGGAAACACCATATATTTT	CASSLLRGSRSGNTIYF